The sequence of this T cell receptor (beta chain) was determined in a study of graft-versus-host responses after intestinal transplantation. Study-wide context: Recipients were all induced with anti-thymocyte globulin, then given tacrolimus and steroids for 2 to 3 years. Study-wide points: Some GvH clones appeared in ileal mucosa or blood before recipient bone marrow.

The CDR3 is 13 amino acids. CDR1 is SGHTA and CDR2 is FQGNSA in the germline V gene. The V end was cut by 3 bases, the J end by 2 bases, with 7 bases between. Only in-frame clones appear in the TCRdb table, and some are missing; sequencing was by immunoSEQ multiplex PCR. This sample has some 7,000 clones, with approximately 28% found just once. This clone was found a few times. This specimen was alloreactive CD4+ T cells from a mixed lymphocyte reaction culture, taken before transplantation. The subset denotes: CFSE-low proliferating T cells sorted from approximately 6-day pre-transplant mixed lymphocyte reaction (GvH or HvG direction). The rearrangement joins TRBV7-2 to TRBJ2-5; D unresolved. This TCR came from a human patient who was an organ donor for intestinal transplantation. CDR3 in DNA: TGTGCCAGCAGCTTTAACCGGCAAGAGACCCAGTACTTC. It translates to CASSFNRQETQYF.